This T cell receptor (beta chain) was recorded in a study of CD8+ T cells in alopecia areata. As for the study in general: A 6-month off-drug phase came after tofacitinib, which had lasted 6 to 18 months.

With 3 bases removed from V and 1 base from J, the gap between germline ends came to 6 bases. The CDR3 runs to 12 residues. Germline CDR1 is GTSNPN and CDR2 is SVGIG (reference sequence). Stated treatment: oral pan-JAK inhibitor, 5-10 mg twice daily. The researchers isolated CD4+ and CD8+ T cells from PBMCs by sorting. Reverse transcribed after extraction, RNA yielded cDNA as the sequencing template. The method was immunoSEQ multiplex PCR; TCRdb's version includes in-frame clones alone and lacks a portion of them. Here the sample spans some 150,000 clones, 82% being singletons. With respect to this clone: Its antigen is unidentified.

Notes on the study in general: Scalp clonality, along with expanded CD8+ clones among the top 100, was significantly decreased by tofacitinib. Scalp samples also contribute reads from the resident alphabeta T cells found in normal skin.

The TCR originated in a human donor with alopecia areata. Material: CD8+ T cells sorted from blood, obtained at week 4, from a patient treated with tofacitinib. This chain connects TRBV30 to TRBJ1-1; no clear D gene. CDR3 region: CAWSEGNTEAFF. The CDR3 nucleotides are TGTGCCTGGAGCGAGGGGAACACTGAAGCTTTCTTT.